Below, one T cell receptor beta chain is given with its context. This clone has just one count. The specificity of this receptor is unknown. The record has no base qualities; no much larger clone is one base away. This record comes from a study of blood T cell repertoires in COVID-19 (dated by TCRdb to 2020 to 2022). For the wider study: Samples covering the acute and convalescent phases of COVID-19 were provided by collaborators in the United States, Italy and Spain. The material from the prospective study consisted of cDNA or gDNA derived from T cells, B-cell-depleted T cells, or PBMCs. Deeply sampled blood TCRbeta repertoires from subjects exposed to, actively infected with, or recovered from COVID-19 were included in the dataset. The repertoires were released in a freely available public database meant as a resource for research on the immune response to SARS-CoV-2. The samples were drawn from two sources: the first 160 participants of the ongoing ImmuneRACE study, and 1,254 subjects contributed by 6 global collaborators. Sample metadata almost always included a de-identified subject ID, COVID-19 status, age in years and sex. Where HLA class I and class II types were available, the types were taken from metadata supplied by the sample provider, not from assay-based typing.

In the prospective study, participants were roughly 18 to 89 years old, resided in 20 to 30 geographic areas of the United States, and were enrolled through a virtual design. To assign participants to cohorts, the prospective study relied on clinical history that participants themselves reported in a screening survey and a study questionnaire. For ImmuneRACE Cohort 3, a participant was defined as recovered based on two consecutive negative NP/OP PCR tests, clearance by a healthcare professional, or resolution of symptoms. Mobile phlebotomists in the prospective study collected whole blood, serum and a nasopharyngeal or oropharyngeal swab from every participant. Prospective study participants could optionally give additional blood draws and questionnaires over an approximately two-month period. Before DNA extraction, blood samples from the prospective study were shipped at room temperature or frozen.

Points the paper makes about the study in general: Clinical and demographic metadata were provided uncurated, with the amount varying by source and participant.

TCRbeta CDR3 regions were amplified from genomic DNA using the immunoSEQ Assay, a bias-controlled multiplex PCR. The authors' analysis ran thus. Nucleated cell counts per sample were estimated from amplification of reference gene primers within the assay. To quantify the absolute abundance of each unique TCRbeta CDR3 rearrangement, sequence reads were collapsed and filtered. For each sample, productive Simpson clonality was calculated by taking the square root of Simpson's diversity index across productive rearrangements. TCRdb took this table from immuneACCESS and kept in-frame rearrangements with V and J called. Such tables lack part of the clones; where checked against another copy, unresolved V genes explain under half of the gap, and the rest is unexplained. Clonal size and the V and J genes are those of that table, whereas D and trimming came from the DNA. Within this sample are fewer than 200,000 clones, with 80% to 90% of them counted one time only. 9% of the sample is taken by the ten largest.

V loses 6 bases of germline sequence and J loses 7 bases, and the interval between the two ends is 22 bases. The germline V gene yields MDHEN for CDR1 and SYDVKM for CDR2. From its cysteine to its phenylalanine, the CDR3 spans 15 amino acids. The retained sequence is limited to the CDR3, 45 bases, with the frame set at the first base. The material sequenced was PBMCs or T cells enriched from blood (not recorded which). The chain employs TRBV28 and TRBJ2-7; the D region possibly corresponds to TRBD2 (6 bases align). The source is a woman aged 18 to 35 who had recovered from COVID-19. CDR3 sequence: CASRITGGYGGEQYF. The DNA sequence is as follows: TGTGCCAGCAGGATCACAGGAGGATACGGGGGAGAGCAGTACTTC.